One T cell receptor (beta chain) is described in this entry. Data came from immunoSEQ multiplex PCR; TCRdb stores just in-frame clones and leaves some out. Among about 100,000 clones listed, 70% to 90% were seen once. The source of the sample is a study of blood T cell repertoires in COVID-19. Germline CDR1 is SGHDT and CDR2 is YYEEEE. This CDR3 is 13 amino acids long. Trimming left V 5 bases short and J 8 bases short, with 16 bases between. Sequenced sample: peripheral blood. The sequence was obtained from a human donor in a cohort sampled during active COVID-19. V and J are TRBV5-6 and TRBJ1-2; D not resolved. CDR3 coding DNA: TGTGCCAGCAGAGTGAAGTACCTCCGGGGCTACACCTTC. It codes for CASRVKYLRGYTF. The whole variable domain, filled in from reference TRBV5-6 and TRBJ1-2, reads DAGVTQSPTHLIKTRGQQVTLRCSPKSGHDTVSWYQQALGQGPQFIFQYYEEEERQRGNFPDRFSGHQFPNYSSELNVNALLLGDSALYLCASRVKYLRGYTFGSGTRLTVV.